Listed below are T cell receptor beta chains from one sample, sequenced in a study of T cell responses to AZD1222 COVID-19 vaccine. The data were produced by immunoSEQ multiplex PCR, yet TCRdb's version contains in-frame clones alone and is incomplete. Among around 110,000 clones, 91% were seen once, and the ten largest hold under 25%. Here the sequenced sample was peripheral blood, taken on day 0 of AZD1222 vaccination. The receptors stem from an adult in good health. CDR3s leave out the opening cysteine and the closing phenylalanine or tryptophan. Fields, in order: V gene, J gene, D gene, CDR3 protein. D genes are given only for firm matches.

V gene: TRBV7-8; J gene: TRBJ2-7; D gene: TRBD1; CDR3 protein: ASSLGTGAYEQY
V gene: TRBV5-4; J gene: TRBJ1-1; D gene: NA; CDR3 protein: ASSLAMRNTEAF
V gene: TRBV29-1; J gene: TRBJ1-2; D gene: NA; CDR3 protein: SAGTSNYGYT
V gene: TRBV5-6; J gene: TRBJ1-4; D gene: TRBD1; CDR3 protein: ASSFNPGTGDEKLF
V gene: TRBV5-4; J gene: TRBJ2-1; D gene: TRBD2; CDR3 protein: ASSHGTSGGAGNEQF
V gene: TRBV28; J gene: TRBJ1-1; D gene: TRBD1; CDR3 protein: ASSPPGQGRSEAF
V gene: TRBV12-3/TRBV12-4; J gene: TRBJ1-3; D gene: NA; CDR3 protein: ASSYVGTIY
V gene: TRBV5-1; J gene: TRBJ1-3; D gene: NA; CDR3 protein: ASSYQGGPSGNTIY
V gene: TRBV4-2; J gene: TRBJ2-2; D gene: TRBD1; CDR3 protein: ASSLSTGTTNTGELF
V gene: TRBV18; J gene: TRBJ2-7; D gene: NA; CDR3 protein: ASSLAGTKGYEQY
V gene: TRBV6-6; J gene: TRBJ1-1; D gene: TRBD1; CDR3 protein: ASKGGGGGTEAF
V gene: TRBV3-1/TRBV3-2; J gene: TRBJ1-2; D gene: NA; CDR3 protein: ASSPRGGQSYGYT
V gene: TRBV7-9; J gene: TRBJ1-3; D gene: NA; CDR3 protein: ASSPHPGVANTIY
V gene: TRBV11-2; J gene: TRBJ1-6; D gene: TRBD1; CDR3 protein: ASSVTGGNSPLH
V gene: TRBV20-1; J gene: TRBJ2-4; D gene: NA; CDR3 protein: SASRTVKNIQY
V gene: TRBV24-1; J gene: TRBJ2-3; D gene: TRBD2; CDR3 protein: ATSEPGTNTDTQY
V gene: TRBV21-1; J gene: TRBJ2-3; D gene: NA; CDR3 protein: AGPMGGTDTQY
V gene: TRBV5-4; J gene: TRBJ1-5; D gene: TRBD1; CDR3 protein: ASSPGQTQPQH
V gene: TRBV13; J gene: TRBJ2-7; D gene: TRBD2; CDR3 protein: ASSSRLGGGRYEQY
V gene: TRBV2; J gene: TRBJ1-1; D gene: NA; CDR3 protein: ASTLQGIYTEAF
V gene: TRBV11-2; J gene: TRBJ1-2; D gene: NA; CDR3 protein: ASSLVRGGGYT
V gene: TRBV6-2/TRBV6-3; J gene: TRBJ1-4; D gene: NA; CDR3 protein: ASSFAGLGEKLF
V gene: TRBV29-1; J gene: TRBJ1-1; D gene: NA; CDR3 protein: SVGARPDEIRNTEAF
V gene: TRBV19; J gene: TRBJ1-5; D gene: NA; CDR3 protein: ASSIDRTENQPQH
V gene: TRBV10-3; J gene: TRBJ1-5; D gene: NA; CDR3 protein: AISKEISNQPQH
V gene: TRBV30; J gene: TRBJ1-2; D gene: NA; CDR3 protein: AWNDGGGYT
V gene: TRBV19; J gene: TRBJ1-2; D gene: NA; CDR3 protein: ASSMVRGYGYT
V gene: TRBV6-1; J gene: TRBJ1-5; D gene: NA; CDR3 protein: ASSDHGAFNQPQH
V gene: TRBV19; J gene: TRBJ1-5; D gene: TRBD1; CDR3 protein: ASSRGQSNSNQPQH
V gene: TRBV6-5; J gene: TRBJ1-6; D gene: TRBD1; CDR3 protein: ASHKRQGDNSPLH
V gene: TRBV6-4; J gene: TRBJ1-2; D gene: NA; CDR3 protein: ASRATWGGYT
V gene: TRBV6-2/TRBV6-3; J gene: TRBJ1-5; D gene: NA; CDR3 protein: ASSPTVLEGPQH
V gene: TRBV4-1; J gene: TRBJ1-2; D gene: TRBD1; CDR3 protein: ASSQVQGAGGYT
V gene: TRBV18; J gene: TRBJ1-5; D gene: NA; CDR3 protein: ASSPFGQQSNQPQH
V gene: TRBV10-3; J gene: TRBJ1-1; D gene: TRBD1; CDR3 protein: AIRSGQASSNTEAF
V gene: TRBV5-4; J gene: TRBJ1-2; D gene: TRBD1; CDR3 protein: ASSLQGVDGYT
V gene: TRBV3-1/TRBV3-2; J gene: TRBJ1-2; D gene: NA; CDR3 protein: ASSQGLTGNYGYT
V gene: TRBV19; J gene: TRBJ2-3; D gene: NA; CDR3 protein: ASSPKGLYTDTQY
V gene: TRBV14; J gene: TRBJ1-1; D gene: NA; CDR3 protein: ASSQLGGTGGTEAF
V gene: TRBV7-2; J gene: TRBJ2-1; D gene: NA; CDR3 protein: ASSPRVSYNEQF
V gene: TRBV5-8; J gene: TRBJ1-2; D gene: NA; CDR3 protein: ASSHGQNYGYT
V gene: TRBV9; J gene: TRBJ1-2; D gene: TRBD1; CDR3 protein: ASSGTGGDYGYT
V gene: TRBV5-1; J gene: TRBJ2-4; D gene: NA; CDR3 protein: ASSFSRTRNDRKQY
V gene: TRBV10-3; J gene: TRBJ2-2; D gene: NA; CDR3 protein: AAKGGVANTGELF
V gene: TRBV18; J gene: TRBJ2-3; D gene: NA; CDR3 protein: ASSRDLTDTQY